This T cell receptor (beta chain) is from a study of shared clonotypes between healthy human individuals. CDR1 and CDR2 from the germline V gene are SNHLY and FYNNEI. The CDR3 runs to 15 residues. The ends were cut back, 4 bases at V and 9 bases at J, with 16 bases in the middle. Assay used: immunoSEQ multiplex PCR; TCRdb lists only in-frame clones, some missing. This table holds more than 2 million clones, roughly 94% found once. Study-level findings and limits: Apart from blood, nothing was sampled; tissue repertoires likely differ.

Note on this clone: Its matching antigen is unknown.

Sequencing was done on a sample of naive CD4+ T cells sorted from blood. Noted subset: CD45RA+ positively selected. The source of this sequence is a man aged 18-30 years in good health. The chain carries TRBV2 and TRBJ1-6; TRBD1 might be the D (6 bases). DNA of the CDR3: TGTGCCAGCAGTGCCGACAGGTTGGAGGGTTCACCCCTCCACTTT. Its translation is CASSADRLEGSPLHF.